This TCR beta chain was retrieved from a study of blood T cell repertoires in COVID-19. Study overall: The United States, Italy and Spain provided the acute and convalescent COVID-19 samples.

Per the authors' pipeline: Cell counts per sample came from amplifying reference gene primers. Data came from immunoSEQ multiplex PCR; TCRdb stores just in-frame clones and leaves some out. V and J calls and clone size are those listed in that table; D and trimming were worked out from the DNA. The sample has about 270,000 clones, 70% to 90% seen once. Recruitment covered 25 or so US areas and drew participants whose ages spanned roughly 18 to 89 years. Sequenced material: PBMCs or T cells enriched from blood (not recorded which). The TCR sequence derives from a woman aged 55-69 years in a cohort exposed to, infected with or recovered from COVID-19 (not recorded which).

As DNA, the CDR3 is TGTGCCAGCAGCCAGGGACTAGGGGCGAACACCGGGGAGCTGTTTTTT. Translation gives CASSQGLGANTGELFF. The chain is built from TRBV7-9 and TRBJ2-2, with 8 bases aligning to TRBD2. Per the germline V gene, CDR1 is SEHNR and CDR2 is FQNEAQ (reference sequence). CDR3 length equals 16 residues. The J segment lost 0 bases and the V segment lost 5 bases, leaving 5 bases of the junction unmatched.